The sample holds many counts of the clone carrying this T cell receptor beta chain. The data originate from a study of breast tumors, draining lymph nodes, adjacent tissues. Breast cancer patients provided tissue from their axillary draining lymph nodes. The CDR3 has 13 amino acids. V lost 6 bases to trimming and J lost 2 bases, with 11 bases between them. Germline V gene sequence: CDR1 MNHNS, CDR2 SASEGT. TCRdb re-called the multiplex PCR reads through MiXCR, storing one row per CDR3 protein. The table includes 120,000 or so distinct CDR3 sequences, just under 20% detected once. The chain combines TRBV6-1 with TRBJ2-7; D not resolved. The sequencing sample was made of axillary lymph node tissue. This TCR was sampled from a female donor with breast cancer. Some clones in this sample may be carry-over from other donors' samples. The CDR3 reads CASSRSTPYEQYF. CDR3 DNA: TGTGCCAGCAGCCGATCAACTCCCTACGAGCAGTACTTC.